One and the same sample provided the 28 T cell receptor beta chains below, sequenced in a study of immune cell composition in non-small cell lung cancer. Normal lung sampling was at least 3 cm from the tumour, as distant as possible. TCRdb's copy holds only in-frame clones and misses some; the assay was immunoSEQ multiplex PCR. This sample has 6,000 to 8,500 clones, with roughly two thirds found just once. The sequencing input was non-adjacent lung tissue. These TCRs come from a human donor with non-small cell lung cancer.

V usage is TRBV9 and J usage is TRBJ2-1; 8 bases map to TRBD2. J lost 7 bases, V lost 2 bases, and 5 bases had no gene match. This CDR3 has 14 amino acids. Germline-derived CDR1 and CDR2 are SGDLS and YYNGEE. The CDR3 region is CASSVGLDQNEQFF. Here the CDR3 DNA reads TGTGCCAGCAGCGTGGGACTAGATCAGAATGAGCAGTTCTTC.

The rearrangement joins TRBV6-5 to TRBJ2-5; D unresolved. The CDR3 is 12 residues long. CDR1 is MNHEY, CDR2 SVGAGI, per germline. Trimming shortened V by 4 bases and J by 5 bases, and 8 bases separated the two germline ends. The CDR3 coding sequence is TGTGCCAGCAGTTCAAGTGAGGAGACCCAGTACTTC. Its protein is CASSSSEETQYF.

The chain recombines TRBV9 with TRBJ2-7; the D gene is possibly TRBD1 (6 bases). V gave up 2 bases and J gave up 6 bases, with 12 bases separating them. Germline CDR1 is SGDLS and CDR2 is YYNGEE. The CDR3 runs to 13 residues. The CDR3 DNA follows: TGTGCCAGCAGCGTGCGACAGGCCTTCGAGCAGTACTTC. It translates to CASSVRQAFEQYF.

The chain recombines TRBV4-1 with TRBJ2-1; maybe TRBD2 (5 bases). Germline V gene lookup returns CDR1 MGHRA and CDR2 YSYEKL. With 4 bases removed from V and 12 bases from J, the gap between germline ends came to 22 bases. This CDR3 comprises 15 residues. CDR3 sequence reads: CASSPRDSPSNLQFF. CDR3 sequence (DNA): TGCGCCAGCAGCCCCCGGGATTCTCCATCAAATTTGCAGTTCTTC.

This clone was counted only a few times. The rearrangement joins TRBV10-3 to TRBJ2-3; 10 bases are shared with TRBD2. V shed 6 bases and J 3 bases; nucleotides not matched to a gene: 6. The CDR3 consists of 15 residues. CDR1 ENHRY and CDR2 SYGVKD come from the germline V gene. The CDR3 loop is CAISQLAGPTDTQYF. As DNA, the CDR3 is TGTGCCATCAGCCAACTAGCGGGGCCTACAGATACGCAGTATTTT.

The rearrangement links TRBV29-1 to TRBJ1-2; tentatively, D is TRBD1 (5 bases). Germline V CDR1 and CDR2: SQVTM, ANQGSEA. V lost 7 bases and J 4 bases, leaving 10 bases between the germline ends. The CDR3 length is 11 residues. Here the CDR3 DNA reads TGCAGCGACAGGAGTATCTATGGCTACACCTTC. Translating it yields CSDRSIYGYTF.

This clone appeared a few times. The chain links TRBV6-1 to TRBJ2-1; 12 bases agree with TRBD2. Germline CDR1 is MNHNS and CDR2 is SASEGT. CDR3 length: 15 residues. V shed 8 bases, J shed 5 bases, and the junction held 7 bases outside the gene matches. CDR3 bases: TGTGCCAGCGAGGGACTAGCGGGCACCCACAATGAGCAGTTCTTC. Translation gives CASEGLAGTHNEQFF.

The CDR3 protein is CAWSVGLGETQYF. The CDR3 DNA reads TGTGCCTGGAGTGTTGGACTAGGGGAGACCCAGTACTTC. V gene TRBV30 combines with J gene TRBJ2-5; the match to TRBD2 covers 7 bases. The CDR3 sequence is 13 residues long. In germline, CDR1 is GTSNPN, CDR2 SVGIG (reference sequence). The ends lost 0 bases at V and 5 bases at J; junction bases unmatched: 3.

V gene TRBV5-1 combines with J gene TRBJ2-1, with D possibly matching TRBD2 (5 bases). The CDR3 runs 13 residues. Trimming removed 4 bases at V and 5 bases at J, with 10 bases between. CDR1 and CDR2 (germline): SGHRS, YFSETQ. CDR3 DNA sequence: TGCGCCAGCAGCACTAGAAGAAACAATGAGCAGTTCTTC. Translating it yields CASSTRRNNEQFF.

CDR3 bases: TGTGCCAGCAGCGTCGGACTAGCGGGAGTGACAGATACGCAGTATTTT. As protein: CASSVGLAGVTDTQYF. The chain uses TRBV9 and TRBJ2-3; 13 bases agree with TRBD2. Germline CDR1 and CDR2: SGDLS and YYNGEE. After removal of 2 bases from V and 3 bases from J, the junction contained 3 bases not matched to a gene. CDR3 length equals 16 residues.

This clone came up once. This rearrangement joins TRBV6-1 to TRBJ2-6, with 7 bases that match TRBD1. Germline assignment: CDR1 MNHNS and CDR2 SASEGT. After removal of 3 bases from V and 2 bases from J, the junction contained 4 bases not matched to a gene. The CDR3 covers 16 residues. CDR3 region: CASSDRQGAGANVLTF. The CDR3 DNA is TGTGCCAGCAGTGATCGGCAGGGGGCTGGGGCCAACGTCCTGACTTTC.

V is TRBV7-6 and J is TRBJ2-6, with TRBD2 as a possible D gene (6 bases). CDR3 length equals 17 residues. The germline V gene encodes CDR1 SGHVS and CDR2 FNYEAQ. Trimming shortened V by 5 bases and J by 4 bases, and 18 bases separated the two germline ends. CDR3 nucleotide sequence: TGTGCCAGCAGCCAAGGCCGTTCGGGGGTCGGGGCCAACGTCCTGACTTTC. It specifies CASSQGRSGVGANVLTF. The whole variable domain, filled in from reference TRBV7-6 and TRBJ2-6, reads GAGVSQSPRYKVTKRGQDVALRCDPISGHVSLYWYRQALGQGPEFLTYFNYEAQQDKSGLPNDRFSAERPEGSISTLTIQRTEQRDSAMYRCASSQGRSGVGANVLTFGAGSRLTVL.

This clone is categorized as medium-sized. DNA of the CDR3: TGTGCCAGCAGTGAAACCCTGGAGGAGTTCTTC. Its translation is CASSETLEEFF. The chain recombines TRBV2 with TRBJ2-1, with a weak D call TRBD2 (5 bases). Trimming left V 2 bases short and J 14 bases short, with 10 bases between. Germline V lookup: CDR1 SNHLY, CDR2 FYNNEI. The CDR3 runs 11 residues.

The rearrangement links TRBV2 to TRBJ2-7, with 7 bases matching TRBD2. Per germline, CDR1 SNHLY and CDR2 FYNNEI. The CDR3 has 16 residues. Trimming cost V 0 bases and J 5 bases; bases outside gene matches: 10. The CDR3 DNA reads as TGTGCCAGCAGTGAAGCAGTGCGGGAGTTTTACGACGAGCAGTACTTC. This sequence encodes CASSEAVREFYDEQYF. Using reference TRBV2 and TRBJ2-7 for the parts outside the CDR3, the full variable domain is EPEVTQTPSHQVTQMGQEVILRCVPISNHLYFYWYRQILGQKVEFLVSFYNNEISEKSEIFDDQFSVERPDGSNFTLKIRSTKLEDSAMYFCASSEAVREFYDEQYFGPGTRLTVT.

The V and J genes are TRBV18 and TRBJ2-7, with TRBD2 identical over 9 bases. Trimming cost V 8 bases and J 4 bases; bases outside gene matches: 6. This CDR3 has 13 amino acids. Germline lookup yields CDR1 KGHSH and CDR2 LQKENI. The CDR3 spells CASNSGRSYEQYF. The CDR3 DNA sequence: TGTGCCAGCAATAGCGGGAGATCTTACGAGCAGTACTTC.

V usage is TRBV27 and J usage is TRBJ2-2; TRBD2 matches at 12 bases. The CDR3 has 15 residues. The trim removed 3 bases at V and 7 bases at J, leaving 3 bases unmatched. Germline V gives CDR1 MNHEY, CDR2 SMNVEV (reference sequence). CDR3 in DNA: TGTGCCAGCAGTTTTCTAGCGGGGGGGATCGGGGAGCTGTTTTTT. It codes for CASSFLAGGIGELFF.

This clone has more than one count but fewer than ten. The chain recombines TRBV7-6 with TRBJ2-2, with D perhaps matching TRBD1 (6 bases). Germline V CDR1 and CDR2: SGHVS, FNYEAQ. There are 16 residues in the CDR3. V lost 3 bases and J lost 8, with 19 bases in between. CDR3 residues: CASSFFESRGVGELFF. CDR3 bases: TGTGCCAGCAGCTTTTTCGAATCCAGGGGTGTGGGGGAGCTGTTTTTT.

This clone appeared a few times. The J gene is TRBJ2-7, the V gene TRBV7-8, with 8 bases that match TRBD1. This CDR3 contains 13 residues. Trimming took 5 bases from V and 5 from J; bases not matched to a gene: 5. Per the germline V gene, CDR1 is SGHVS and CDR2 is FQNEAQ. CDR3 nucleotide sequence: TGTGCCAGCAGCGTTCCGGGACAGGACGAGCAGTACTTC. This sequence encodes CASSVPGQDEQYF.

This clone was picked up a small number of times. The CDR3 nucleotides are TGTGCCAGCTCACCACCGGGACTAGCGGGGGGGCACTACGAGCAGTACTTC. Translated, it gives CASSPPGLAGGHYEQYF. The gene calls are TRBV18 and TRBJ2-7; the match to TRBD2 covers 16 bases. This CDR3 has 17 amino acids. Germline V gene data show CDR1 as KGHSH and CDR2 as LQKENI. V was pared by 0 bases and J by 3 bases, with 2 bases of the junction left unmatched.

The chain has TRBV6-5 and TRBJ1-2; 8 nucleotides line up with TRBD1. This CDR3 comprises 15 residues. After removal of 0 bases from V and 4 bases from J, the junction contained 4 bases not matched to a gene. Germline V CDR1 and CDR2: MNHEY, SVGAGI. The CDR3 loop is CASSYSRGHTYGYTF. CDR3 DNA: TGTGCCAGCAGTTACTCCAGGGGGCATACCTATGGCTACACCTTC.

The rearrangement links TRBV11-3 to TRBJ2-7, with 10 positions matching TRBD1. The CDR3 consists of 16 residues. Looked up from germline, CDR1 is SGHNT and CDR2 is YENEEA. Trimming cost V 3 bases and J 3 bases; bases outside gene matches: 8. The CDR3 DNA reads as TGTGCCAGCAGCTTCTTAGATGGGGACAGGGGCTACGAGCAGTACTTC. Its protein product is CASSFLDGDRGYEQYF.

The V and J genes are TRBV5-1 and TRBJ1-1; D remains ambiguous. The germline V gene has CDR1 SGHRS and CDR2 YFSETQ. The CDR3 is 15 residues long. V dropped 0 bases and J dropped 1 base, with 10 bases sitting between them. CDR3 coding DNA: TGCGCCAGCAGCTTGGGTTTTCAAGCGAACACTGAAGCTTTCTTT. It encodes CASSLGFQANTEAFF.

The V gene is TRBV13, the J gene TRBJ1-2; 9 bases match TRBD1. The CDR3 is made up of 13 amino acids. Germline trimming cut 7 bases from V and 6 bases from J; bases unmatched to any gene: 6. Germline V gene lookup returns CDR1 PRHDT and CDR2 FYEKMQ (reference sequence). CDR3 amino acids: CASTPTGGDGYTF. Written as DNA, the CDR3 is TGTGCCAGCACCCCTACAGGGGGCGATGGCTACACCTTC.

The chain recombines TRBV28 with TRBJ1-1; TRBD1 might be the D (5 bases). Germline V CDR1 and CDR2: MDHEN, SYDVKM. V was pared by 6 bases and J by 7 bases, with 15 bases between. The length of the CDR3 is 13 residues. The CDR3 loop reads CASSTVIGGEAFF. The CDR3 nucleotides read TGTGCCAGCAGCACCGTTATCGGGGGTGAAGCTTTCTTT.

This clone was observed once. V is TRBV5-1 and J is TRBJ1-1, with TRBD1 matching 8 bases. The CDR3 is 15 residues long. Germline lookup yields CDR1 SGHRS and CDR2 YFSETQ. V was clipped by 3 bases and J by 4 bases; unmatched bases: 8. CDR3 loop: CASSYNRGIGTEAFF. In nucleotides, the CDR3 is TGCGCCAGCAGCTACAACAGGGGGATAGGCACTGAAGCTTTCTTT. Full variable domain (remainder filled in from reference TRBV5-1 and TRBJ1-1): KAGVTQTPRYLIKTRGQQVTLSCSPISGHRSVSWYQQTPGQGLQFLFEYFSETQRNKGNFPGRFSGRQFSNSRSEMNVSTLELGDSALYLCASSYNRGIGTEAFFGQGTRLTVV.

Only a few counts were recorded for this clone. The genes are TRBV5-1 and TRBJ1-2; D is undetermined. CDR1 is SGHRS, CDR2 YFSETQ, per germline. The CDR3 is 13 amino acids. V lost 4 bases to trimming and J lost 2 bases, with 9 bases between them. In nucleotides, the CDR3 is TGCGCCAGCAGCCCGAGTGTAAACTATGGCTACACCTTC. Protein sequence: CASSPSVNYGYTF.

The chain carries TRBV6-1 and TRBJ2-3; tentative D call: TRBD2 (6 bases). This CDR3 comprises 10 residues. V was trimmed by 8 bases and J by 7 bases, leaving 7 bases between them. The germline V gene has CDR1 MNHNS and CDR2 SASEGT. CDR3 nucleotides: TGTGCCAGCGGGAGGAATACGCAGTATTTT. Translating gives CASGRNTQYF.

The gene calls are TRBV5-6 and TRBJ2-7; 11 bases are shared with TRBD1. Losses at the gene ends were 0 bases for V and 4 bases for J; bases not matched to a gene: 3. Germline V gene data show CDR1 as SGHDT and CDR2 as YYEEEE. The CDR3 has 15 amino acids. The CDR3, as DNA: TGTGCCAGCAGCTTGGCCGGACAGGGGGCTTACGAGCAGTACTTC. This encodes CASSLAGQGAYEQYF. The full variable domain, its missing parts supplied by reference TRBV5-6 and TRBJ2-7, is DAGVTQSPTHLIKTRGQQVTLRCSPKSGHDTVSWYQQALGQGPQFIFQYYEEEERQRGNFPDRFSGHQFPNYSSELNVNALLLGDSALYLCASSLAGQGAYEQYFGPGTRLTVT.